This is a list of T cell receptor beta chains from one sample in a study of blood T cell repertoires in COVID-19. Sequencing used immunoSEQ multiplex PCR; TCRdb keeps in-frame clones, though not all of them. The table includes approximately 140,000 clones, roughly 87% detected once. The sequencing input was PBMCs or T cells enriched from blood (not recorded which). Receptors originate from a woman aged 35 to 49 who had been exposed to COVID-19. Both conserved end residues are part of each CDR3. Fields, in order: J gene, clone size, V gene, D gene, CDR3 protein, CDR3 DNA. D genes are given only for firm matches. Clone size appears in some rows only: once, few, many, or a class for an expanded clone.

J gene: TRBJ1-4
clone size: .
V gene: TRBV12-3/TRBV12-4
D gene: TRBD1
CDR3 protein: CASSLTVPGQEYF
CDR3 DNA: TGTGCCAGCAGTTTAACCGTCCCGGGACAGGAATATTTT

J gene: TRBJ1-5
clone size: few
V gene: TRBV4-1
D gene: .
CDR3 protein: CASSQEGSPGNQPQHF
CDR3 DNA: TGCGCCAGCAGCCAAGAAGGGAGTCCCGGCAATCAGCCCCAGCATTTT

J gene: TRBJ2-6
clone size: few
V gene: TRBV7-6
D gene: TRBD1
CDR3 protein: CASSIGGAGANVLTF
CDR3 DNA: TGTGCCAGCAGCATAGGGGGCGCTGGGGCCAACGTCCTGACTTTC

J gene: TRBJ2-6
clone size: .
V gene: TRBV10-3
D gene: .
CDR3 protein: CAISGENSGANVLTF
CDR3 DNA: TGTGCCATCAGCGGGGAGAACTCTGGGGCCAACGTCCTGACTTTC

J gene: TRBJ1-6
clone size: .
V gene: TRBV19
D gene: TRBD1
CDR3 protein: CASSTDRGGGSPLHF
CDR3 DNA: TGTGCCAGTAGTACGGACAGGGGAGGTGGTTCACCCCTCCACTTT

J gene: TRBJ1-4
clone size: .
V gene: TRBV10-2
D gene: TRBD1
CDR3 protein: CASSGLDRGGEKLFF
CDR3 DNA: TGCGCCAGCAGTGGACTCGACAGGGGGGGAGAAAAACTGTTTTTT

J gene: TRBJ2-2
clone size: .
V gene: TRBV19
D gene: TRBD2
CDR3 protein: CASSLSREGIGELFF
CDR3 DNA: TGTGCCAGTAGCCTTAGCCGGGAGGGAATCGGGGAGCTGTTTTTT

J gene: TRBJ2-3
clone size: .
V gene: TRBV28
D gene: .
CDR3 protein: CASSQTGGFGTDTQYF
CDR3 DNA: TGTGCCAGCAGCCAGACTGGGGGGTTCGGCACAGATACGCAGTATTTT

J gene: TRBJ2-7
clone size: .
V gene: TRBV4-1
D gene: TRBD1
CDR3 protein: CASSLRDSLPYEQYF
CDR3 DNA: TGCGCCAGCAGCCTCCGGGACAGTCTACCCTACGAGCAGTACTTC

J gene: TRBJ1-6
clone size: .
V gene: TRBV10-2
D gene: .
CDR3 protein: CASRYDSSLSYNSPLHF
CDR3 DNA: TGCGCCAGCAGATATGACAGTTCCCTCTCCTATAATTCACCCCTCCACTTT

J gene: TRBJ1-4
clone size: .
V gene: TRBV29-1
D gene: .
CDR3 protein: CSVGWEDEKLFF
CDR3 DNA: TGCAGCGTTGGATGGGAGGATGAAAAACTGTTTTTT

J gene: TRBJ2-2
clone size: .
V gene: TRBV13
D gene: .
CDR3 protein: CASSFRAHGELFF
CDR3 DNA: TGTGCCAGCAGCTTCAGGGCCCACGGGGAGCTGTTTTTT

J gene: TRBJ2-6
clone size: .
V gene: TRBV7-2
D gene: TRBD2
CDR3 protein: CASSLARTSGFTGANVLTF
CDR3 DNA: TGTGCCAGCAGCTTAGCTAGGACTAGCGGGTTTACTGGGGCCAACGTCCTGACTTTC

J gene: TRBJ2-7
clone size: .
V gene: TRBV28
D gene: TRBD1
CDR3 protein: CASMVGGTYEQYF
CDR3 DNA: TGTGCCAGTATGGTAGGGGGCACCTACGAGCAGTACTTC

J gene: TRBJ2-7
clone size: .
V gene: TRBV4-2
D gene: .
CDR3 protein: CASSQDLSRDYNF
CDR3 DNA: TGTGCCAGCAGCCAAGATTTGTCACGGGATTATAACTTC

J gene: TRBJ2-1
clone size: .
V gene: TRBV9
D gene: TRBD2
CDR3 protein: CASSQDWAGGNEQFF
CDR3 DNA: TGTGCCAGCAGCCAAGACTGGGCGGGGGGCAATGAGCAGTTCTTC

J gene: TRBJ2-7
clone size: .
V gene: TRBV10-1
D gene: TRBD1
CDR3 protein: CASSESQGQGSGSYEQYF
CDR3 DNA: TGCGCCAGCAGTGAGTCGCAGGGACAGGGATCGGGGTCCTACGAGCAGTACTTC

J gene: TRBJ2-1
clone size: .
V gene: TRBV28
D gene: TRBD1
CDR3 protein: CASSLYGTGINEQFF
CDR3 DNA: TGTGCCAGCAGTTTATACGGGACAGGAATAAATGAGCAGTTCTTC

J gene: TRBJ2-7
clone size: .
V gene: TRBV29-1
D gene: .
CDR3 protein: CSVLRGLSSYEQYF
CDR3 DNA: TGCAGCGTTTTAAGAGGGCTTAGCTCCTACGAGCAGTACTTC

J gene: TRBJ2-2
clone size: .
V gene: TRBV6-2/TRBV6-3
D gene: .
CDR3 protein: CASSYGEAGELFF
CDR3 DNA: TGTGCCAGCAGTTATGGGGAGGCCGGGGAGCTGTTTTTT

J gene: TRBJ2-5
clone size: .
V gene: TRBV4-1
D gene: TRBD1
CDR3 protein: CASSHLTPGQGRETQYF
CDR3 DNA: TGCGCCAGCAGCCATCTGACCCCGGGACAGGGAAGGGAGACCCAGTACTTC

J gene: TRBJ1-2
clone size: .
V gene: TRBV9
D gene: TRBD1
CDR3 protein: CASSVGDRALGYTF
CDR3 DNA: TGTGCCAGCAGCGTAGGAGACAGGGCCCTCGGCTACACCTTC

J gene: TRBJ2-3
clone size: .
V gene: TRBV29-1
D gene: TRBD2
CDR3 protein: CSVEPAGRRAQYF
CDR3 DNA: TGCAGCGTTGAGCCAGCGGGACGTCGGGCGCAGTATTTT

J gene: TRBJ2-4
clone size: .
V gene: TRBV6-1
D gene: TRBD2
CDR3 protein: CASSESVLAGGQSKNF
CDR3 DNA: TGTGCCAGCAGTGAATCCGTACTAGCGGGGGGCCAGTCGAAAAACTTC

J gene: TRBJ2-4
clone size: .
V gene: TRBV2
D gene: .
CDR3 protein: CASSPVPGRRAKNIQYF
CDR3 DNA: TGTGCCAGCAGCCCCGTCCCCGGCCGGAGAGCCAAAAACATTCAGTACTTC

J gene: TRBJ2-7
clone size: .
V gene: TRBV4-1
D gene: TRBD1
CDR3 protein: CASSPDRGLDEQYF
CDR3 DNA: TGCGCCAGCAGCCCTGACAGGGGACTCGACGAGCAGTACTTC

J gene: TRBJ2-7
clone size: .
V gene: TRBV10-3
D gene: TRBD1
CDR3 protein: CAISFLDRVSYEQYF
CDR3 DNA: TGTGCCATCAGTTTTTTGGACAGGGTCTCCTACGAGCAGTACTTC

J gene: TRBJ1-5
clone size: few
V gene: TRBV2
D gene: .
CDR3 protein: CASRLRSDSNQPQHF
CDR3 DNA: TGTGCCAGCAGACTACGGAGTGATAGCAATCAGCCCCAGCATTTT

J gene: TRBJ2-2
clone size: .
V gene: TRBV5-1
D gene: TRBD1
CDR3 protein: CASSRDRGGVSTGELFF
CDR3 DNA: TGCGCCAGCTCCCGGGACAGGGGCGGTGTGAGCACCGGGGAGCTGTTTTTT

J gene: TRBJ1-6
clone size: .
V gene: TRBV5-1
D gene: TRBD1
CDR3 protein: CASTKTGTANSPLHF
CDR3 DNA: TGCGCCAGCACAAAGACCGGGACAGCTAATTCACCCCTCCACTTT

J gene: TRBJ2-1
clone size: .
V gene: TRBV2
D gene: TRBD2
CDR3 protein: CASSDGTSGRTNEQFF
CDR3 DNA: TGTGCCAGCAGTGATGGGACTAGCGGGAGGACCAATGAGCAGTTCTTC

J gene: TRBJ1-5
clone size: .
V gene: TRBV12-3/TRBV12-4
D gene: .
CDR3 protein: CASSLGGQPQHF
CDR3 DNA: TGTGCCAGCAGTTTGGGAGGCCAGCCCCAGCATTTT

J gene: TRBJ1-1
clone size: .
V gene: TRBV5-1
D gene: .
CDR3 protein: CASSLSGSEAFF
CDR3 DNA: TGCGCCAGCAGCTTGTCAGGGTCTGAAGCTTTCTTT

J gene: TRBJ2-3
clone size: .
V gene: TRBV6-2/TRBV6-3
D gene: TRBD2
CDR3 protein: CASSRRGLADSADTQYF
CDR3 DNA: TGTGCCAGCAGTCGCCGGGGACTAGCGGACTCGGCAGATACGCAGTATTTT

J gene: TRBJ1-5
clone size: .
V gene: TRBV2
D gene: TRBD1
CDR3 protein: CASSPGQGNYQPQHF
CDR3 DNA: TGTGCCAGCAGTCCCGGACAGGGTAATTATCAGCCCCAGCATTTT

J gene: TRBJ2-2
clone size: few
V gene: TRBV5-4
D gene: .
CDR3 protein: CASSLIQGIGELFF
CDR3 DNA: TGTGCCAGCAGCTTGATACAGGGAATCGGGGAGCTGTTTTTT

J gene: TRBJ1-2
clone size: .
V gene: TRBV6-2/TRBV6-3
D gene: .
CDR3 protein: CASSYSGGRAKAGYTF
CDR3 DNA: TGTGCCAGCAGTTACTCGGGAGGACGGGCAAAGGCAGGCTACACCTTC

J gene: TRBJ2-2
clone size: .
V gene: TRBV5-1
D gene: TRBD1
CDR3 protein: CASSSNAGTANTGELFF
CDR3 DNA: TGCGCCAGCAGCTCGAACGCCGGGACAGCGAACACCGGGGAGCTGTTTTTT

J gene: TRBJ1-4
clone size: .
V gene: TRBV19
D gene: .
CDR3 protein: CAGRQKEKLFF
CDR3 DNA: TGTGCCGGAAGACAGAAAGAAAAACTGTTTTTT

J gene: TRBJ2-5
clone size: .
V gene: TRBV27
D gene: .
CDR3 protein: CASSLGRWETQYF
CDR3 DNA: TGTGCCAGCAGTTTAGGCAGATGGGAGACCCAGTACTTC

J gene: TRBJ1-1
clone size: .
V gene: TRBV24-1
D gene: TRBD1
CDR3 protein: CATSEGTRTGEAFF
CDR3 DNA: TGTGCCACCAGTGAAGGTACTAGGACAGGGGAAGCTTTCTTT

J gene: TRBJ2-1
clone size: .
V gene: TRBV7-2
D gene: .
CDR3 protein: CASSLDPSSYNEQFF
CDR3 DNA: TGTGCCAGCAGCTTAGATCCCAGCTCCTACAATGAGCAGTTCTTC

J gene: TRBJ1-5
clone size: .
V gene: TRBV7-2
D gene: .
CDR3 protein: CASSLSGLGNQPQHF
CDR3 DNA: TGTGCCAGCAGCTTATCAGGGCTTGGCAATCAGCCCCAGCATTTT

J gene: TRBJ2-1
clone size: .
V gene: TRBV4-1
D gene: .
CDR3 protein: CASSQVLASSYNEQFF
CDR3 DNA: TGCGCCAGCAGCCAAGTATTAGCTAGCTCCTACAATGAGCAGTTCTTC

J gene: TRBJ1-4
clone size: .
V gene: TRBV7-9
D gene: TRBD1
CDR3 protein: CASSFDGTGGDEKLFF
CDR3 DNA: TGTGCCAGCAGCTTCGACGGAACAGGGGGAGATGAGAAACTGTTTTTT

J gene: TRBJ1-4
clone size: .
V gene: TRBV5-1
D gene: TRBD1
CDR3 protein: CASSTRQGADEKLFF
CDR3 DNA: TGCGCCAGCAGCACCCGACAGGGGGCAGACGAAAAACTGTTTTTT

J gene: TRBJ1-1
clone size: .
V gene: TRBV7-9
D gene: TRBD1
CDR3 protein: CASTPQGGGTEAFF
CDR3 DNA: TGTGCCAGCACTCCACAGGGGGGCGGCACTGAAGCTTTCTTT

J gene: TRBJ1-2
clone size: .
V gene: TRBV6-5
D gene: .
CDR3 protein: CASSSGRANYGYTF
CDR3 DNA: TGTGCCAGCAGCTCGGGAAGAGCTAACTATGGCTACACCTTC

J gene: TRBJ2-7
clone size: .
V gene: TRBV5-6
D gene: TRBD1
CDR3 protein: CASSLDRGLYEQYF
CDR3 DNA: TGTGCCAGCAGCTTGGACAGGGGGCTTTACGAGCAGTACTTC

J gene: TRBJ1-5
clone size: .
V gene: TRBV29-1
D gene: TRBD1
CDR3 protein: CSVEGTGGNQPQHF
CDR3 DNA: TGCAGCGTTGAAGGGACAGGGGGAAATCAGCCCCAGCATTTT

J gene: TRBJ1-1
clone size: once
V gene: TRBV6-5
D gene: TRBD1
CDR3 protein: CASSPDRVSTEAFF
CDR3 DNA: TGTGCCAGCAGTCCTGACAGGGTGAGCACTGAAGCTTTCTTT

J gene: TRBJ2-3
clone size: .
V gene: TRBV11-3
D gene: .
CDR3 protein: CASSETDTSTDTQYF
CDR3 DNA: TGTGCCAGCAGCGAGACAGACACTAGCACAGATACGCAGTATTTT

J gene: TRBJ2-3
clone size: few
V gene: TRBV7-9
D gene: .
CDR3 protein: CASSLVSQGTDTQYF
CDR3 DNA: TGTGCCAGCAGCTTAGTCAGCCAGGGCACAGATACGCAGTATTTT

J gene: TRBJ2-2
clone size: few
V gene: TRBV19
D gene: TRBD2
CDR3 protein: CASSISTSGRLGGELFF
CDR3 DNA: TGTGCCAGTAGTATATCAACTAGCGGGAGGCTTGGCGGGGAGCTGTTTTTT